The next 16 T cell receptor beta chains were all read from a single sample in a study of regulatory T cells in long-lasting Graves disease. Construction of the TCR beta libraries employed iRepertoire HTBI primers in conjunction with Arm-PCR of CDR3 regions. TCRdb independently ran MiXCR on the multiplex PCR reads; one entry per CDR3 protein. The repertoire holds 450,000 or so distinct CDR3 sequences, with less than 25% as singletons. Specified time point: persistent/refractory GD, antithyroid drugs over 5 years with positive TRAb. PBMCs were the source of the RNA used for TCR sequencing. This material consisted of peripheral blood mononuclear cells (PBMCs), taken when the disease was refractory, from a patient treated with antithyroid drugs. The receptors shown here come from a female donor with Graves disease.

This clonotype showed up many times. The V and J genes are TRBV5-1 and TRBJ1-1; possible D gene TRBD1, 5 bases. Germline V gene sequence: CDR1 SGHRS, CDR2 YFSETQ. The CDR3 sequence is 14 residues long. V was shortened by 0 bases and J by 8 bases, with 14 bases between the two germline ends. Here the CDR3 reads CASSLVGQGKEAFF. Here the CDR3 DNA reads TGCGCCAGCAGCTTGGTGGGTCAGGGTAAAGAAGCTTTCTTT.

The table lists this clonotype with many counts. This chain links TRBV15 with TRBJ1-6; no clear D. Between the trimmed V and J ends, which lost 1 base and 7 bases, there was a span of 11 bases. This CDR3 is 15 amino acids long. Germline CDR1 LNHNV, CDR2 YYDKDF (reference sequence). The CDR3 DNA is TGTGCCACCAGCAGAGGGTACGAGGACAATTCACCCCTCCACTTT. Amino acid sequence: CATSRGYEDNSPLHF.

The chain is built from TRBV9 and TRBJ1-4; D may be TRBD1 (5 bases). This CDR3 is 16 amino acids long. V dropped 1 base and J dropped 2 bases, with 12 bases sitting between them. Per germline, CDR1 SGDLS and CDR2 YYNGEE. CDR3 in DNA: TGTGCCAGCAGCGTAAACATAGGGGCGACTAATGAAAAACTGTTTTTT. As protein: CASSVNIGATNEKLFF.

This clonotype occurred once. The chain joins TRBV7-9 to TRBJ1-1, with a tentative D call TRBD1 (5 bases). The germline V gene has CDR1 SEHNR and CDR2 FQNEAQ (reference sequence). The CDR3 contains 14 residues. V was clipped by 5 bases and J by 5 bases, with 15 bases between them. CDR3 protein: CASSTQQARTEAFF. CDR3 bases: TGTGCCAGCAGCACACAACAGGCGAGAACTGAAGCTTTCTTT.

A word on this clonotype: This could be a read error, since a much larger clone is one nucleotide away. The chain joins TRBV11-2 to TRBJ1-5, with D perhaps matching TRBD1 (6 bases). The CDR3 loop spans 14 amino acids. CDR1 is SGHAT and CDR2 is FQNNGV in the germline V gene. CDR3 residues: CAGSRDTQGQPQHF. The CDR3, as DNA: TGTGCCGGCAGCCGGGACACACAGGGTCAGCCCCAGCATTTT.

This clonotype has at least ten counts. This chain uses TRBV6-1 with TRBJ1-1; D gene unclear. Trimming left V 9 bases short and J 8 bases short, with 13 bases between. The CDR3 extends over 11 amino acids. Germline loops: CDR1 MNHNS, CDR2 SASEGT. The CDR3 bases are TGTGCCAGTTATAGGAGACAAGAAGCTTTCTTT. Its protein is CASYRRQEAFF.

This clonotype was counted between two and nine times. The gene calls are TRBV29-1 and TRBJ2-2; D is possibly TRBD1 (5 bases). Per the germline V gene, CDR1 is SQVTM and CDR2 is ANQGSEA. This CDR3 has 14 amino acids. Trimming cost V 4 bases and J 1 base, with 10 bases left between them. The CDR3 DNA is TGCAGCGTTGCAGGGTTATGGAACACCGGGGAGCTGTTTTTT. It yields the protein CSVAGLWNTGELFF.

This clonotype occurred many times. This chain's CDR3 is CASKDPTNTGELFF. The CDR3 DNA follows: TGTGCCAGCAAGGATCCCACGAACACCGGGGAGCTGTTTTTT. The gene calls are TRBV2 and TRBJ2-2, with D unresolved. The CDR3 has 14 residues. The germline V gene encodes CDR1 SNHLY and CDR2 FYNNEI. Trimming removed 7 bases at V and 0 bases at J, with 9 bases between.

The rearrangement uses TRBV7-9 and TRBJ2-2; D is possibly TRBD2 (5 bases). CDR3 size: 14 residues. Trimming removed 8 bases from V and 5 bases from J, with 15 bases in between. Per the germline V gene, CDR1 is SEHNR and CDR2 is FQNEAQ (reference sequence). CDR3 sequence (DNA): TGTGCCAGCTCACTTGGACTTCTGACCGGGGAGCTGTTTTTT. Translation: CASSLGLLTGELFF. The full variable domain, its missing parts supplied by reference TRBV7-9 and TRBJ2-2, is DTGVSQNPRHKITKRGQNVTFRCDPISEHNRLYWYRQTLGQGPEFLTYFQNEAQLEKSRLLSDRFSAERPKGSFSTLEIQRTEQGDSAMYLCASSLGLLTGELFFGEGSRLTVL.

The genes are TRBV6-1 and TRBJ2-4; 7 bases map to TRBD1. Trimming cost V 6 bases and J 15 bases; bases outside gene matches: 17. This CDR3 is 14 amino acids long. CDR1 and CDR2 from the germline V gene are MNHNS and SASEGT. CDR3 sequence (DNA): TGTGCCAGCAGCCCTCACCCCAATACAGGGGTAAGGTACTTC. Translating gives CASSPHPNTGVRYF.

V gene TRBV29-1 combines with J gene TRBJ1-2, with 9 bases fitting TRBD1. The junction had 5 bases not matched to a gene; V was cut back by 4 bases and J by 8 bases. Germline lookup yields CDR1 SQVTM and CDR2 ANQGSEA. The CDR3 is made up of 12 amino acids. The CDR3 region is CSVVGQGGGYTF. CDR3 DNA sequence: TGCAGCGTTGTGGGACAGGGCGGAGGCTACACCTTC.

This clonotype was observed a few times. The chain recombines TRBV29-1 with TRBJ2-5; TRBD2 is a possible D gene (5 bases). The CDR3 sequence is 13 residues long. The V gene's germline CDR1 is SQVTM and CDR2 ANQGSEA. Trimming removed 4 bases from V and 5 bases from J, with 14 bases in between. The CDR3 DNA reads TGCAGCGTTGCACTAGTGCAATGGGAGACCCAGTACTTC. Translation gives CSVALVQWETQYF.

This clonotype showed up many times. The rearrangement uses TRBV3-1 and TRBJ2-5; no definite D call. The CDR3 has 15 amino acids. Germline V gene data show CDR1 as LGHDT and CDR2 as YNNKEL (reference sequence). Trimming removed 1 base at V and 0 bases at J, with 9 bases between. CDR3 in DNA: TGTGCCAGCAGCCAAGTGTGGCGTCACCAAGAGACCCAGTACTTC. This sequence encodes CASSQVWRHQETQYF.

The chain recombines TRBV4-3 with TRBJ1-6; D ambiguous. Germline V gene sequence: CDR1 LGHNA, CDR2 YSLEER. The CDR3 has 12 residues. V was pared by 0 bases and J by 10 bases, with 4 bases between. CDR3 coding DNA: TGCGCCAGCAGCCAAGATGAATCACCCCTCCACTTT. Its protein is CASSQDESPLHF.

This clonotype was counted many times. The rearrangement uses TRBV10-3 and TRBJ2-7; 9 bases agree with TRBD2. Germline CDR1 and CDR2: ENHRY and SYGVKD. The CDR3 contains 14 residues. The V and J ends lost 7 bases and 5 bases, in that order; junction bases with no gene match: 9. The chain's CDR3 is CAIKEGGRAHEQYF. The CDR3 DNA is TGTGCCATCAAGGAGGGCGGGAGGGCCCACGAGCAGTACTTC.

The chain has TRBV20-1 and TRBJ2-5, with D perhaps matching TRBD2 (7 bases). The length of the CDR3 is 13 residues. Germline V gives CDR1 DFQATT, CDR2 SNEGSKA (reference sequence). Trimming cost V 6 bases and J 1 base, with 12 bases left between them. The CDR3 DNA reads as TGCAGTGCCCCGGGGGGCGGCCAAGAGACCCAGTACTTC. Its protein product is CSAPGGGQETQYF.